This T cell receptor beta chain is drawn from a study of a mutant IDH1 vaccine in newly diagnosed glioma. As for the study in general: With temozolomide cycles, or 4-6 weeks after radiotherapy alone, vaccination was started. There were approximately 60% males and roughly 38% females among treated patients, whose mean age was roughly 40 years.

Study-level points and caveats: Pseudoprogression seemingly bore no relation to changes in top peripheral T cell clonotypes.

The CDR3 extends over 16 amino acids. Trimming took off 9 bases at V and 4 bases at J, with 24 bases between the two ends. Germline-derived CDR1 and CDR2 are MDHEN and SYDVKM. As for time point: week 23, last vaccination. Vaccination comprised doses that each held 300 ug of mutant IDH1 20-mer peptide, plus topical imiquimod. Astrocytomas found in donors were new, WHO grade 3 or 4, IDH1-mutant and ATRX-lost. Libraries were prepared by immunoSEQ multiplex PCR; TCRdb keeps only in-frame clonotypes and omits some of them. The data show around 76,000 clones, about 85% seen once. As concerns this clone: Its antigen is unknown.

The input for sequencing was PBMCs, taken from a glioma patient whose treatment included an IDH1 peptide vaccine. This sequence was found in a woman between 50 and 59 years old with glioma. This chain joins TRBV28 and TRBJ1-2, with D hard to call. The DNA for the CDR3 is TGTGCCAGTCGCCCCTCCAGCCTGGTATCGAGCTATGGCTACACCTTC. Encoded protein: CASRPSSLVSSYGYTF.